This T cell receptor (beta chain) was obtained from a study of shared clonotypes between healthy human individuals (dated by TCRdb to the early 2020s). About the full investigation: A few men and a couple of women, aged 18 to 49 years, made up the cohort. To estimate repertoire size and how much clonotype sharing occurs between individuals, the study deeply sequenced the blood TCR repertoires of five or six healthy adults. For each donor, CD4 naive and CD4 memory were each run on three plates, CD8 naive on two plates, and CD8 memory on one plate. Leukapheresis yielded between about 0.85 and 10 billion PBMCs per donor. To increase sequencing depth and limit assay-specific biases, TCR repertoire library preparation and sequencing were carried out by different laboratories using diverse techniques.

Worth noting for this clone: Which antigen it targets is not known. No quality values exist for individual bases; no much larger clone is one base distant.

The donors were healthy, HIV-negative adults who had no recently reported acute infections or vaccinations. Every donor was a Caucasian adult residing in Nashville, Tennessee, USA. CD4+ T cells were enriched by magnetic negative selection; naive cells were then positively selected on CD45RA, and the negative fraction formed the memory subset. Blood was collected by leukapheresis, and PBMCs were isolated by Ficoll-Histopaque density gradient centrifugation and then cryopreserved in liquid nitrogen vapor phase. Analytical flow cytometry was used to check the purity and quantity of every magnetically sorted T cell population. From each sorted fraction, genomic DNA was isolated and quantified by UV absorbance on a Nanodrop 2000c. From the germline V gene (reference sequence), CDR1 is MNHEY and CDR2 is SMNVEV. V and J lose 5 bases and 1 base, and a span of 11 bases separates them. Taken from cysteine to phenylalanine, the CDR3 has 14 residues. CDR3 DNA only is kept here, 42 bases in frame from base 1.

Using the deep immunoSEQ assay, multiplex PCR amplified TCR CDR3 regions from genomic DNA. Extracted genomic DNA from each cell subset was spread evenly across all wells of several immunoSEQ 96-well plates, with each plate serving as a replicate. For sorted subsets, approximately 190 ng genomic DNA, equal to 25,000 to 35,000 T cell genomes, was loaded into each replicate PCR. Purified libraries were measured with a Qubit 3.0 fluorometer, size-checked on a Bioanalyzer 2100, and measured again with the KAPA Library Quantification kit. Every immunoSEQ 96-well plate was sequenced on a separate single-read 150-cycle Illumina NextSeq 550 flow cell. Concerning the study's data processing: The immunoSEQ output contained only junctional sequences without quality scores, so filtering could not match that applied to full-length reads. Sequences were annotated with PyIR, a Python wrapper for IgBLAST v1.9, and V/J genes and CDR3 were assigned using IMGT germline references. Reads were filtered out if the reads had weak V/J assignments (E-value above 1e-6), no CDR3, stop codons, out-of-frame junctions, or ambiguous translated residues. V3J clonotypes were defined as sequences sharing the same inferred V gene, J gene, and CDR3 amino acid sequence. To compute the percentage overlap between repertoires, the number of shared unique clonotypes was divided by the size of the smaller repertoire. Three approaches were used to assess repertoire richness: RTK rarefaction, the Chao1 estimator, and Recon v2.1 estimates of unobserved clonotypes. For all TCRbeta clonotypes obtained by the gDNA method from a few donors, generation probabilities were computed with OLGA. This is the immuneACCESS table as TCRdb keeps it, with only in-frame sequences that have V and J called. A part of the clones is gone; compared with another copy, unresolved V genes explain less than half, and the rest is unexplained. V, J and clone size are taken as reported in that table, and D and trimming were inferred from the DNA itself. Within this sample are some 2,100,000 clones, with approximately 94% of them counted one time only. Clones ranked in the top ten supply approximately 0.13% of the sample.

The paper's findings and limits, for the study overall: Even with the large sequencing depth, rarefaction of the sorted-subset datasets indicated that sequencing was incomplete. Because the study included only a small number of donors, the genetic and exposure-history diversity represented was limited. Estimated clonotype richness was generally larger for naive than for memory subsets. Pairwise subsampling indicated that sequencing depth was expected to affect the degree of clonotype sharing among donors. Sampling was limited to blood, and TCR repertoires in tissue likely differ from TCR repertoires in blood. When a handful of donors were compared, the shared fraction of clonotypes was 5% to 6.5% for naive CD4, 3.5% to 4% for naive CD8, 2.3% for memory CD4, and 0.3% to 0.5% for memory CD8. Compared with non-shared clonotypes, the clonotypes found in all four sorted-subset donors had higher generation probabilities.

The chain was built from TRBV27 and TRBJ2-5; TRBD1 is a weak D gene call, 6 bases matching. Specimen: naive CD4+ T cells sorted from blood. The intended sense of this specimen's cell subset or site label: CD45RA+ positively selected. This receptor was identified in a man aged 18 to 29 in good health. The base sequence is TGTGCCAGCAGTACAACAGGGCCCCAAGAGACCCAGTACTTC. Its protein is CASSTTGPQETQYF.